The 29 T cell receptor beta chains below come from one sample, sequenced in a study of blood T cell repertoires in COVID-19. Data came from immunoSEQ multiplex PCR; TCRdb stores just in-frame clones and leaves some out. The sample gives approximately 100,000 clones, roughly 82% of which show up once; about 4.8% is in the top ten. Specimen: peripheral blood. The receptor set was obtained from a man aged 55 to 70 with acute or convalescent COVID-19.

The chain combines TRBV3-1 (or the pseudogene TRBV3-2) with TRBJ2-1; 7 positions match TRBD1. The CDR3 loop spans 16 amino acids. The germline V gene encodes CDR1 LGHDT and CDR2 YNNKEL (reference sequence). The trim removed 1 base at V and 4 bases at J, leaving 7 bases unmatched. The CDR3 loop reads CASSQGPGGPYNEQFF. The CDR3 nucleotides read TGTGCCAGCAGCCAAGGTCCAGGGGGACCGTACAATGAGCAGTTCTTC.

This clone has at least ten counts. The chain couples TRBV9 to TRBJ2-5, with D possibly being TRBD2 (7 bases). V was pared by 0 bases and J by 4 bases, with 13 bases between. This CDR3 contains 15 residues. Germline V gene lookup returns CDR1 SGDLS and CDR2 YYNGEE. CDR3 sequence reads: CASSVEGGQLETQYF. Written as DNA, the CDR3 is TGTGCCAGCAGCGTAGAGGGGGGGCAGTTAGAGACCCAGTACTTC.

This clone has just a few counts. This chain's CDR3 is CASSYLSGSDYGYTF. DNA of the CDR3: TGTGCCAGCAGCTACCTATCAGGGTCCGACTATGGCTACACCTTC. The rearrangement links TRBV4-2 to TRBJ1-2; D may be TRBD1 (5 bases). CDR1 and CDR2 from the germline V gene are LGHNA and YNFKEQ. With 5 bases removed from V and 3 bases from J, the gap between germline ends came to 16 bases. The CDR3 has 15 amino acids.

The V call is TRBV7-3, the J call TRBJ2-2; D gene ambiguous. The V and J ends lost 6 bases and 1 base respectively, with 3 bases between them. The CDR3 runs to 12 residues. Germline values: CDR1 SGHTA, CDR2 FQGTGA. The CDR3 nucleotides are TGTGCCAGCAGTCTGAACACCGGGGAGCTGTTTTTT. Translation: CASSLNTGELFF.

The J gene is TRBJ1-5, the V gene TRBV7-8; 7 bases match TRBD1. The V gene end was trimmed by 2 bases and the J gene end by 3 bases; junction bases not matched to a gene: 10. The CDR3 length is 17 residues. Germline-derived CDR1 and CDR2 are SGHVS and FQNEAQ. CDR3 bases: TGTGCCAGCAGCTTATTTGCACTACAGGGGTACAATCAGCCCCAGCATTTT. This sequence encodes CASSLFALQGYNQPQHF.

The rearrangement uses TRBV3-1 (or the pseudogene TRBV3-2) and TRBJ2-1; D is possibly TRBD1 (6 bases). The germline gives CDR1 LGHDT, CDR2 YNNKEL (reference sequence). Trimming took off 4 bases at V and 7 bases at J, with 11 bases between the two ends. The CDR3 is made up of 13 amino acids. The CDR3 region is CASSPRGTNEQFF. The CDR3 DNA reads TGTGCCAGCAGCCCGAGAGGGACAAATGAGCAGTTCTTC.

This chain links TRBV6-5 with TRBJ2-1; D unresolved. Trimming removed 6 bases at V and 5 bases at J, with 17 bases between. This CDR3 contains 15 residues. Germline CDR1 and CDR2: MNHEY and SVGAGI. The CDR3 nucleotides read TGTGCCAGCAGCCTGCTAAGGCGGAACGACAATGAGCAGTTCTTC. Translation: CASSLLRRNDNEQFF.

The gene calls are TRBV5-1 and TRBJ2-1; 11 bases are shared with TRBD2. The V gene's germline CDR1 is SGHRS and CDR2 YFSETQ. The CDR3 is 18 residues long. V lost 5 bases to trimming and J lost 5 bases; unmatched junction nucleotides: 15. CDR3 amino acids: CASRYLERLAGGHNEQFF. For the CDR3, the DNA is TGCGCCAGCAGGTATTTGGAGAGGCTAGCGGGAGGTCACAATGAGCAGTTCTTC.

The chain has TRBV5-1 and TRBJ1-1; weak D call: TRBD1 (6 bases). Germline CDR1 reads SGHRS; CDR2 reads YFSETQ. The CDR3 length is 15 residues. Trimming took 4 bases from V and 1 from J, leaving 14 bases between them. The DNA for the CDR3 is TGCGCCAGCAGCCCGCGGGGGCACCAGAACACTGAAGCTTTCTTT. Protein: CASSPRGHQNTEAFF.

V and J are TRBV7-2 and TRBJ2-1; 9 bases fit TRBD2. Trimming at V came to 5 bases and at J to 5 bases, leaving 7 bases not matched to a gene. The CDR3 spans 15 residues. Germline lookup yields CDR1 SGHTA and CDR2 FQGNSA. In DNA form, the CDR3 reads TGTGCCAGCAGCAACCTAGCGGGGTCTGACAATGAGCAGTTCTTC. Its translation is CASSNLAGSDNEQFF.

The CDR3 protein is CSARTGTSTDTQYF. The CDR3 nucleotides are TGCAGCGCCCGGACAGGGACGTCCACAGATACGCAGTATTTT. The rearrangement links TRBV29-1 to TRBJ2-3; TRBD1 agrees at 8 bases. J was trimmed by 2 bases and V by 7 bases; bases with no gene match: 8. Germline V gene sequence: CDR1 SQVTM, CDR2 ANQGSEA. CDR3 length: 14 residues.

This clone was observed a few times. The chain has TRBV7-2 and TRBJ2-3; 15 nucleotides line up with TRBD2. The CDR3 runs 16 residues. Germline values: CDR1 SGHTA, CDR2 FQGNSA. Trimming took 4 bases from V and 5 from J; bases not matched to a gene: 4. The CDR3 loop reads CASSSGLAGGVDTQYF. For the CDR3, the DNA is TGTGCCAGCAGCTCGGGACTAGCGGGGGGTGTAGATACGCAGTATTTT.

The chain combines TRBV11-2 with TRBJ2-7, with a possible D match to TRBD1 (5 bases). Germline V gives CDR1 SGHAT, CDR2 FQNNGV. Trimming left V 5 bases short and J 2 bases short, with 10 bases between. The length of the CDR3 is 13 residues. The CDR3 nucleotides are TGTGCCAGCAGCGCAATACAGGCCTACGAGCAGTACTTC. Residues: CASSAIQAYEQYF. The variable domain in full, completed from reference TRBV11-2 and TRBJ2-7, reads EAGVAQSPRYKIIEKRQSVAFWCNPISGHATLYWYQQILGQGPKLLIQFQNNGVVDDSQLPKDRFSAERLKGVDSTLKIQPAKLEDSAVYLCASSAIQAYEQYFGPGTRLTVT.

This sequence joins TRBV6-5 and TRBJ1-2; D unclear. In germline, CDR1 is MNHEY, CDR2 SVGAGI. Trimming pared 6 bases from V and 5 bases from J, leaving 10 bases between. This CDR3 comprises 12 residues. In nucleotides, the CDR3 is TGTGCCAGCAGCTCCCCTGCGTATGGCTACACCTTC. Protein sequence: CASSSPAYGYTF.

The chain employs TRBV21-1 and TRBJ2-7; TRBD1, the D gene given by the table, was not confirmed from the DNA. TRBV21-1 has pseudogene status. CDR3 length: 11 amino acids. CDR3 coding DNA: TGTGCCAGCAGCAGGGCTTACGAGCAGTACTTC. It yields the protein CASSRAYEQYF.

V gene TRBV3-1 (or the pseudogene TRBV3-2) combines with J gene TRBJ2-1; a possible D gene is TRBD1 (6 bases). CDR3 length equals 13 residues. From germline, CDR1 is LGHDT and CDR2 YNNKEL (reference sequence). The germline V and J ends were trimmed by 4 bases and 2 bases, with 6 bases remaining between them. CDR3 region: CASSRDTYNEQFF. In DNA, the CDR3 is TGTGCCAGCAGCCGGGACACCTACAATGAGCAGTTCTTC.

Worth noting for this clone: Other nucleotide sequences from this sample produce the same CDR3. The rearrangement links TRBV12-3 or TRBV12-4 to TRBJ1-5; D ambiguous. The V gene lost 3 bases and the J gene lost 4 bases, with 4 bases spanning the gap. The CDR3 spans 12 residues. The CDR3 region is CASSFRNQPQHF. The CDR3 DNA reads TGTGCCAGCAGTTTTAGAAATCAGCCCCAGCATTTT.

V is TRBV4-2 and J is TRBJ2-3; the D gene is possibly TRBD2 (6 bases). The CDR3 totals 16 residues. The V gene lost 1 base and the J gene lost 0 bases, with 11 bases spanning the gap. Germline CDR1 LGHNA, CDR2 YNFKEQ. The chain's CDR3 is CASSQASVTSTDTQYF. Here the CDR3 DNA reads TGTGCCAGCAGCCAAGCTAGCGTAACTAGCACAGATACGCAGTATTTT.

CDR3 amino acids: CASSIVGGGYTF. The CDR3 DNA reads TGTGCCAGTAGTATAGTCGGTGGTGGCTACACCTTC. The V gene is TRBV19, the J gene TRBJ1-2, with no clear D. CDR1 and CDR2 (germline): LNHDA, SQIVND (reference sequence). Trimming pared 1 base from V and 7 bases from J, leaving 7 bases between. The length of the CDR3 is 12 residues.

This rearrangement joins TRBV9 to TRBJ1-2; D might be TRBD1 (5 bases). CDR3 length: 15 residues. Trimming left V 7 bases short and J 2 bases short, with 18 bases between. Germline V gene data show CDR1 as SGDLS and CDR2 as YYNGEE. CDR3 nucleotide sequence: TGTGCCAGCGGGGCAGACTCAACTTCAAACTATGGCTACACCTTC. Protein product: CASGADSTSNYGYTF.

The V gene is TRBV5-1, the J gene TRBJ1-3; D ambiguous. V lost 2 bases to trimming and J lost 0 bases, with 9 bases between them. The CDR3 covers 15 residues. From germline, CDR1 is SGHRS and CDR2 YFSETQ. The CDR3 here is CASSFGSTSGNTIYF. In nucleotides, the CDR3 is TGCGCCAGCAGCTTTGGCAGTACCTCTGGAAACACCATATATTTT.

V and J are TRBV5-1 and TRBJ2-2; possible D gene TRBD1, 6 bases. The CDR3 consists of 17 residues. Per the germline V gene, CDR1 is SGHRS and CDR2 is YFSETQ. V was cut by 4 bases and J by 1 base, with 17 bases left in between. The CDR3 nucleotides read TGCGCCAGCAGCCAACCTACAGGGAAATTGAACACCGGGGAGCTGTTTTTT. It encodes CASSQPTGKLNTGELFF.

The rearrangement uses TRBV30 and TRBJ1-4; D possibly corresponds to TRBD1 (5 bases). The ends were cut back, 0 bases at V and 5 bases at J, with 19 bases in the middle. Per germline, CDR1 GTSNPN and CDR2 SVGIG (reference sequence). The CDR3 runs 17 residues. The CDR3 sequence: CAWSVREGAIRNEKLFF. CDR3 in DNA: TGTGCCTGGAGTGTTAGAGAAGGGGCGATTAGAAATGAAAAACTGTTTTTT.

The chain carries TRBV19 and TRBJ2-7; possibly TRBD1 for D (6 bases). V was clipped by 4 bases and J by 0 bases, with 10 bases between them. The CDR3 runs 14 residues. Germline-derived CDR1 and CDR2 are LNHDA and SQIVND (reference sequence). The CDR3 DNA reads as TGTGCCAGTAGTAACTGGGACAACTCCTACGAGCAGTACTTC. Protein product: CASSNWDNSYEQYF. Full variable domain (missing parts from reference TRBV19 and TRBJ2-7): DGGITQSPKYLFRKEGQNVTLSCEQNLNHDAMYWYRQDPGQGLRLIYYSQIVNDFQKGDIAEGYSVSREKKESFPLTVTSAQKNPTAFYLCASSNWDNSYEQYFGPGTRLTVT.

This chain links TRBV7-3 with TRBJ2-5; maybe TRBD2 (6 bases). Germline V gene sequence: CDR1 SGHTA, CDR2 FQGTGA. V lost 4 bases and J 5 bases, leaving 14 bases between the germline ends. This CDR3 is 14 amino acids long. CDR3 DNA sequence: TGTGCCAGCAGCTCCGGTGGAGGGGCCGAGACCCAGTACTTC. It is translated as CASSSGGGAETQYF. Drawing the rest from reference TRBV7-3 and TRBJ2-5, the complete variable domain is GAGVSQTPSNKVTEKGKYVELRCDPISGHTALYWYRQSLGQGPEFLIYFQGTGAADDSGLPNDRFFAVRPEGSVSTLKIQRTERGDSAVYLCASSSGGGAETQYFGPGTRLLVL.

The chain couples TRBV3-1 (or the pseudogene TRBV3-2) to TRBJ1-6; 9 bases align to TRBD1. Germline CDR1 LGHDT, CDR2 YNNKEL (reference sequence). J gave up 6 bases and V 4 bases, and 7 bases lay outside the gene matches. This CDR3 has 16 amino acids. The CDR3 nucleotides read TGTGCCAGCAGCCCGTCGGGACAGGGCGCTAATTCACCCCTCCACTTT. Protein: CASSPSGQGANSPLHF.

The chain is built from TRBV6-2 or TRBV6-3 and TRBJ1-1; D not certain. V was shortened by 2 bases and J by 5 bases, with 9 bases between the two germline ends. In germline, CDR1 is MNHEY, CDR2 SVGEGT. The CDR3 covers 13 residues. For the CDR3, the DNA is TGTGCCAGCAGTTACAATAGATTAACTGAAGCTTTCTTT. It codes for CASSYNRLTEAFF.

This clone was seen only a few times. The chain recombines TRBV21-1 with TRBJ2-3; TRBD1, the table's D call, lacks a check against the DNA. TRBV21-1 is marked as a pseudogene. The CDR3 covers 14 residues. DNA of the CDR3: TGTGCCAGCAGACAGGGTGCCGGCACAGATACGCAGTATTTT. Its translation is CASRQGAGTDTQYF.

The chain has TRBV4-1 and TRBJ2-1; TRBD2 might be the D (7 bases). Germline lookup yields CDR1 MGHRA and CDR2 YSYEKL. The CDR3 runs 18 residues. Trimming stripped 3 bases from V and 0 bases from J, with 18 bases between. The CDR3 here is CASSHPTGRGDSYNEQFF. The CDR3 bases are TGCGCCAGCAGCCATCCCACTGGGAGGGGGGACTCCTACAATGAGCAGTTCTTC.